This entry lists 20 T cell receptor beta chains sequenced from one sample in a study of chemoradiotherapy in HPV16-positive cancers. TCRdb keeps only in-frame clones here, not all; method: immunoSEQ multiplex PCR. The profile shows around 12,000 clones, roughly 87% of them singletons. Material: blood, obtained from a patient who underwent chemoradiotherapy. The receptors derive from a human donor with HPV-associated anogenital cancer.

The chain carries TRBV15 and TRBJ1-1; perhaps TRBD1 as D (6 bases). Germline lookup yields CDR1 LNHNV and CDR2 YYDKDF (reference sequence). The CDR3 runs 16 residues. V gave up 1 base and J gave up 0 bases, with 12 bases separating them. The CDR3 spells CATSRGTGALNTEAFF. CDR3 in DNA: TGTGCCACCAGCAGAGGTACGGGGGCTTTGAACACTGAAGCTTTCTTT. The full variable domain, completed using reference TRBV15 and TRBJ1-1, is DAMVIQNPRYQVTQFGKPVTLSCSQTLNHNVMYWYQQKSSQAPKLLFHYYDKDFNNEADTPDNFQSRRPNTSFCFLDIRSPGLGDTAMYLCATSRGTGALNTEAFFGQGTRLTVV.

V and J are TRBV21-1 and TRBJ1-5. TRBV21-1 represents a pseudogene. This CDR3 region has 12 residues. The CDR3 DNA follows: TGTGTCCTAGACTTTAGCAATCAGCCCCAGCATTTT. The encoded protein is CVLDFSNQPQHF.

This clone showed up just a few times. The chain joins TRBV11-2 to TRBJ1-1; D gene unclear. The germline gives CDR1 SGHAT, CDR2 FQNNGV. This CDR3 contains 15 residues. The germline V and J ends were trimmed by 5 bases and 1 base, with 14 bases remaining between them. The CDR3 DNA follows: TGTGCCAGCAGCCCGTCCCCTTCGCCGAACACTGAAGCTTTCTTT. This encodes CASSPSPSPNTEAFF.

The chain is built from TRBV6-5 and TRBJ2-6, with 7 bases matching TRBD1. This CDR3 spans 14 amino acids. Germline V gene lookup returns CDR1 MNHEY and CDR2 SVGAGI. V lost 6 bases to trimming and J lost 2 bases; unmatched junction nucleotides: 1. Here the CDR3 reads CASRDRAGANVLTF. CDR3 DNA: TGTGCCAGCAGAGACAGGGCTGGGGCCAACGTCCTGACTTTC.

The chain is built from TRBV15 and TRBJ2-3; D is possibly TRBD2 (5 bases). From germline, CDR1 is LNHNV and CDR2 YYDKDF (reference sequence). With 3 bases removed from V and 5 bases from J, the gap between germline ends came to 9 bases. The CDR3 covers 13 residues. CDR3 sequence reads: CATSSNAGDTQYF. The DNA of the CDR3 is TGTGCCACCAGCAGTAACGCGGGAGATACGCAGTATTTT.

This chain joins TRBV6-4 and TRBJ2-3; TRBD2 aligns across 8 bases. The CDR3 loop spans 14 amino acids. Germline CDR1 reads MRHNA; CDR2 reads SNTAGT. With 8 bases clipped from V and 1 base from J, the junction kept 5 bases outside the gene matches. CDR3 in amino acids: CASSEAGGTDTQYF. The CDR3 nucleotides are TGTGCCAGCTCAGAAGCGGGGGGCACAGATACGCAGTATTTT.

This clone was detected a few times. The rearrangement joins TRBV4-2 to TRBJ2-7; D is unresolved. This CDR3 has 16 residues. V was cut by 0 bases and J by 0 bases, with 12 bases left in between. CDR1 and CDR2 (germline): LGHNA, YNFKEQ. CDR3 nucleotides: TGTGCCAGCAGCCAAGATCGTGGCCACATCTCCTACGAGCAGTACTTC. As protein: CASSQDRGHISYEQYF.

The rearrangement joins TRBV6-5 to TRBJ1-5, with TRBD1 as a possible D gene (5 bases). The CDR3 sequence is 16 residues long. CDR1 is MNHEY and CDR2 is SVGAGI in the germline V gene. V was pared by 2 bases and J by 8 bases, with 19 bases between. The CDR3 sequence: CASSYRRTPPWEPQHF. CDR3 sequence (DNA): TGTGCCAGCAGTTACCGCCGGACACCCCCCTGGGAGCCCCAGCATTTT.

The chain employs TRBV28 and TRBJ2-4, with a possible D match to TRBD2 (5 bases). The V and J ends lost 6 bases and 0 bases respectively, with 9 bases between them. The CDR3 contains 14 residues. Germline CDR1 and CDR2: MDHEN and SYDVKM. The CDR3 DNA follows: TGTGCCAGCAGGGGGAGTTTAGCCAAAAACATTCAGTACTTC. Translated: CASRGSLAKNIQYF.

V gene TRBV14 combines with J gene TRBJ1-1; no clear D. Trimming left V 6 bases short and J 4 bases short, with 18 bases between. Germline V gene lookup returns CDR1 SGHDN and CDR2 FVKESK. The length of the CDR3 is 15 residues. Here the CDR3 reads CASSWHAGRVTEAFF. The CDR3 nucleotides read TGTGCCAGCAGTTGGCACGCTGGTCGGGTCACTGAAGCTTTCTTT.

This sequence joins TRBV7-9 and TRBJ1-2, with D perhaps TRBD1 (6 bases). The V gene's germline CDR1 is SEHNR and CDR2 FQNEAQ (reference sequence). Between the trimmed V and J ends, which lost 0 bases and 4 bases, there was a span of 12 bases. This CDR3 is built from 15 residues. For the CDR3, the DNA is TGTGCCAGCAGCTTAGCGCTTGGACAGAGCTATGGCTACACCTTC. Protein sequence: CASSLALGQSYGYTF.

V and J are TRBV5-1 and TRBJ2-7; no clear D. The CDR3 spans 15 residues. V was clipped by 2 bases and J by 0 bases, with 12 bases between them. Germline assignment: CDR1 SGHRS and CDR2 YFSETQ. The CDR3 loop reads CASSFFRTDSYEQYF. As DNA, the CDR3 is TGCGCCAGCAGCTTTTTCAGAACAGACTCCTACGAGCAGTACTTC.

The V gene is TRBV6-5, the J gene TRBJ1-2; TRBD1 matches 9 bases. The V gene's germline CDR1 is MNHEY and CDR2 SVGAGI. This CDR3 comprises 15 residues. V lost 5 bases and J lost 6; bases outside the gene matches: 10. The CDR3 protein is CASSRRRTGVNGYTF. CDR3 DNA sequence: TGTGCCAGCAGTCGCCGGAGGACAGGGGTCAATGGCTACACCTTC.

This clone was seen only once. The chain uses TRBV5-1 and TRBJ2-2; no reliable D call. The CDR3 has 13 amino acids. The germline V gene encodes CDR1 SGHRS and CDR2 YFSETQ. Trimming left V 2 bases short and J 6 bases short, with 8 bases between. The CDR3 loop reads CASSLSLAGELFF. The DNA for the CDR3 is TGCGCCAGCAGCTTATCCTTAGCCGGGGAGCTGTTTTTT.

This clone has just one count. V gene TRBV28 combines with J gene TRBJ1-3; 8 nucleotides align to TRBD1. The length of the CDR3 is 14 residues. Germline CDR1 reads MDHEN; CDR2 reads SYDVKM. The V segment lost 8 bases and the J segment 0 bases; nucleotides outside the gene matches: 3. CDR3 in amino acids: CASDQGASGNTIYF. The CDR3 DNA reads TGTGCCAGCGATCAGGGGGCCTCTGGAAACACCATATATTTT.

The CDR3: CASSLLAYKVFF. DNA of the CDR3: TGTGCCAGCAGCCTACTAGCGTATAAGGTGTTCTTC. V is TRBV7-9 and J is TRBJ2-1; 7 positions match TRBD2. Germline assignment: CDR1 SEHNR and CDR2 FQNEAQ (reference sequence). This CDR3 region has 12 residues. The ends lost 5 bases at V and 15 bases at J; junction bases unmatched: 10. Full variable domain (rest looked up from reference TRBV7-9 and TRBJ2-1): DTGVSQNPRHKITKRGQNVTFRCDPISEHNRLYWYRQTLGQGPEFLTYFQNEAQLEKSRLLSDRFSAERPKGSFSTLEIQRTEQGDSAMYLCASSLLAYKVFFGPGTRLTVL.

The chain couples TRBV7-9 to TRBJ2-7; tentative D call: TRBD1 (5 bases). Germline CDR1 SEHNR, CDR2 FQNEAQ (reference sequence). Trimming pared 1 base from V and 1 base from J, leaving 8 bases between. The length of the CDR3 is 14 residues. The CDR3 is CASSLGKGSYEQYF. In nucleotides, the CDR3 is TGTGCCAGCAGCTTAGGAAAGGGGTCCTACGAGCAGTACTTC.

The CDR3 DNA reads as TGTGCCAGCAGTTTACAGGGGGCGCGGGGCTACACCTTC. Its translation: CASSLQGARGYTF. The chain links TRBV28 to TRBJ1-2, with 8 bases identical to TRBD1. CDR3 length: 13 residues. Losses at the gene ends were 2 bases for V and 8 bases for J; bases not matched to a gene: 4. Germline V gives CDR1 MDHEN, CDR2 SYDVKM.

The chain has TRBV2 and TRBJ1-4; 7 bases map to TRBD1. The V gene end was trimmed by 8 bases and the J gene end by 8 bases; junction bases not matched to a gene: 8. Germline V gene data show CDR1 as SNHLY and CDR2 as FYNNEI. This CDR3 has 13 amino acids. CDR3 sequence reads: CASYRDREEKLFF. The DNA for the CDR3 is TGTGCCAGCTACCGGGACAGAGAGGAAAAACTGTTTTTT.

The chain joins TRBV7-2 to TRBJ2-1; no reliable D call. Germline CDR1 SGHTA, CDR2 FQGNSA. The CDR3 loop spans 11 amino acids. Trimming cost V 7 bases and J 0 bases, with 1 base left between them. This chain's CDR3 is CASTSYNEQFF. CDR3 coding DNA: TGTGCCAGCACCTCCTACAATGAGCAGTTCTTC. The full variable domain, in which reference TRBV7-2 and TRBJ2-1 provide the parts outside the CDR3, is GAGVSQSPSNKVTEKGKDVELRCDPISGHTALYWYRQSLGQGLEFLIYFQGNSAPDKSGLPSDRFSAERTGGSVSTLTIQRTQQEDSAVYLCASTSYNEQFFGPGTRLTVL.